Here is one TCR beta chain with its context. The assay was immunoSEQ multiplex PCR, and TCRdb's table has in-frame clones only and misses some. Of about 100,000 clones listed, approximately 94% are singletons. The entry originates in a study of T cell changes during pregnancy in multiple sclerosis. The CDR3 is 15 amino acids. Trimming cost V 4 bases and J 6 bases, with 18 bases left between them. Germline V gene data show CDR1 as SGDLS and CDR2 as YYNGEE. The source of this sequence is a female donor with multiple sclerosis, enrolled in a pregnancy study. The material was peripheral blood, obtained before pregnancy. The chain couples TRBV9 to TRBJ2-3; D may be TRBD1 (6 bases). As DNA, the CDR3 is TGTGCCAGCAGCTCCCGGACAGCGACCGGGGATACGCAGTATTTT. This gives the protein CASSSRTATGDTQYF.